The T cell receptor beta chain under discussion was sequenced for a study of patients and donors after allogeneic stem cell transplantation. This clonotype came up a few times. The CDR3 contains 15 residues. Germline loops: CDR1 SGHRS, CDR2 YFSETQ. Trimming pared 6 bases from V and 3 bases from J, leaving 18 bases between. TCRdb passed the RT-PCR reads through MiXCR, listing each CDR3 protein once. The table lists about a million distinct CDR3 sequences, approximately 18% of them singletons, with about 6% in the top ten. The J gene is TRBJ1-1, the V gene TRBV5-1; tentative D call: TRBD1 (5 bases). The specimen sequenced was blood, either unsorted or a sorted T cell fraction (not recorded which). The clonotype originates from a human donor who was either an allogeneic HSCT recipient or a stem cell or donor lymphocyte infusion donor (not recorded which). It is not recorded whose cells these are; they may come from a transplant donor. The CDR3 sequence: CASTDQGPSHTEAFF. CDR3 nucleotides: TGCGCCAGCACTGACCAGGGACCGTCGCACACTGAAGCTTTCTTT.